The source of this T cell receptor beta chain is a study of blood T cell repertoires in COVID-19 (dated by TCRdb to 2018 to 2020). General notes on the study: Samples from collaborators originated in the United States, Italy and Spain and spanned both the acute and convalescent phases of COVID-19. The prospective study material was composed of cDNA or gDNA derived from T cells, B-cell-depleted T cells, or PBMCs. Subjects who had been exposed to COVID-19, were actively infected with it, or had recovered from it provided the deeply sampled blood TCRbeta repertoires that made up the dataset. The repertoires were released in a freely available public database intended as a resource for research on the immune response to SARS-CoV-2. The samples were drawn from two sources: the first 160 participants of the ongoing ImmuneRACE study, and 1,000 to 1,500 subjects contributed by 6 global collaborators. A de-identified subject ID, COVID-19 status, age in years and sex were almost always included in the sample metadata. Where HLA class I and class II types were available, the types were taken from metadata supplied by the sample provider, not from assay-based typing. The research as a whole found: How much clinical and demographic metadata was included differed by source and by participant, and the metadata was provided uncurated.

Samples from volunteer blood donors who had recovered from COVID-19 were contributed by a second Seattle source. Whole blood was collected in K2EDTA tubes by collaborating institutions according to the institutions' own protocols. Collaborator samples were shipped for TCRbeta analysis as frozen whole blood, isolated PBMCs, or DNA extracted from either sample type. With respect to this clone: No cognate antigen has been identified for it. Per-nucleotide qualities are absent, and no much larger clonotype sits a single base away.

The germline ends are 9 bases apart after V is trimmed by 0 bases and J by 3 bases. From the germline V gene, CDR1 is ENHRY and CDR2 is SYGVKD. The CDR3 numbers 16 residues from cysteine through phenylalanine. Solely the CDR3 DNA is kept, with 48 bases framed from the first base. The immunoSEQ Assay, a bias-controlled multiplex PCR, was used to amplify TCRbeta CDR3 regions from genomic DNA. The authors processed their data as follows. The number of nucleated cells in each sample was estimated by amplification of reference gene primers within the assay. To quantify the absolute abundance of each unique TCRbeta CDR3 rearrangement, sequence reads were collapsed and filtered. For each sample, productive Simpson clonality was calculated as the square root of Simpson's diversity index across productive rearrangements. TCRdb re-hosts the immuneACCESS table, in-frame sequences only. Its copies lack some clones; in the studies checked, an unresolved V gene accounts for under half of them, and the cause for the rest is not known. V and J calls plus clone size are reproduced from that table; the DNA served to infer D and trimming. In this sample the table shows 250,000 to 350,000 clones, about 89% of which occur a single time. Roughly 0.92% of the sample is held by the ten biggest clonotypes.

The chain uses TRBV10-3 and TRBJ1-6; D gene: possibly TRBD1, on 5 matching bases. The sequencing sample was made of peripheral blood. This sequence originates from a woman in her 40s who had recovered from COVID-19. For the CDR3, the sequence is CAISESGGRYNSPLHF. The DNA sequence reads TGTGCCATCAGTGAGTCCGGGGGACGCTATAATTCACCCCTCCACTTT.